The clone carrying this TCR beta chain has only a few counts. Its antigen remains unidentified. V lost 6 bases, J lost 2 bases, and 22 bases lay in between. The CDR3 covers 17 residues. Per germline, CDR1 SNHLY and CDR2 FYNNEI. The source of the sample is a study of shared clonotypes between healthy human individuals. At the level of the study: Each donor's CD4 naive and CD4 memory cells filled three plates apiece, CD8 naive two, and CD8 memory one.

The protocol was immunoSEQ multiplex PCR, while the TCRdb copy is restricted to in-frame clones and leaves out a portion. This sample has just under 350,000 clones, with about 70% found just once. The study, taken as a whole, reports: Against clonotypes common to all four donors, non-shared ones had lower generation probabilities.

Caucasian adults residing in Nashville, Tennessee made up all the donors. This sequence originates from a young man in good health. This chain connects TRBV2 to TRBJ1-1; unclear D gene. The sequenced sample was memory CD4+ T cells sorted from blood. Subset specified: CD45RA-negative fraction. In DNA form, the CDR3 reads TGTGCCAGCAGAAACCCTCTCATGGAGGCAGGAAACACTGAAGCTTTCTTT. Translating it yields CASRNPLMEAGNTEAFF.